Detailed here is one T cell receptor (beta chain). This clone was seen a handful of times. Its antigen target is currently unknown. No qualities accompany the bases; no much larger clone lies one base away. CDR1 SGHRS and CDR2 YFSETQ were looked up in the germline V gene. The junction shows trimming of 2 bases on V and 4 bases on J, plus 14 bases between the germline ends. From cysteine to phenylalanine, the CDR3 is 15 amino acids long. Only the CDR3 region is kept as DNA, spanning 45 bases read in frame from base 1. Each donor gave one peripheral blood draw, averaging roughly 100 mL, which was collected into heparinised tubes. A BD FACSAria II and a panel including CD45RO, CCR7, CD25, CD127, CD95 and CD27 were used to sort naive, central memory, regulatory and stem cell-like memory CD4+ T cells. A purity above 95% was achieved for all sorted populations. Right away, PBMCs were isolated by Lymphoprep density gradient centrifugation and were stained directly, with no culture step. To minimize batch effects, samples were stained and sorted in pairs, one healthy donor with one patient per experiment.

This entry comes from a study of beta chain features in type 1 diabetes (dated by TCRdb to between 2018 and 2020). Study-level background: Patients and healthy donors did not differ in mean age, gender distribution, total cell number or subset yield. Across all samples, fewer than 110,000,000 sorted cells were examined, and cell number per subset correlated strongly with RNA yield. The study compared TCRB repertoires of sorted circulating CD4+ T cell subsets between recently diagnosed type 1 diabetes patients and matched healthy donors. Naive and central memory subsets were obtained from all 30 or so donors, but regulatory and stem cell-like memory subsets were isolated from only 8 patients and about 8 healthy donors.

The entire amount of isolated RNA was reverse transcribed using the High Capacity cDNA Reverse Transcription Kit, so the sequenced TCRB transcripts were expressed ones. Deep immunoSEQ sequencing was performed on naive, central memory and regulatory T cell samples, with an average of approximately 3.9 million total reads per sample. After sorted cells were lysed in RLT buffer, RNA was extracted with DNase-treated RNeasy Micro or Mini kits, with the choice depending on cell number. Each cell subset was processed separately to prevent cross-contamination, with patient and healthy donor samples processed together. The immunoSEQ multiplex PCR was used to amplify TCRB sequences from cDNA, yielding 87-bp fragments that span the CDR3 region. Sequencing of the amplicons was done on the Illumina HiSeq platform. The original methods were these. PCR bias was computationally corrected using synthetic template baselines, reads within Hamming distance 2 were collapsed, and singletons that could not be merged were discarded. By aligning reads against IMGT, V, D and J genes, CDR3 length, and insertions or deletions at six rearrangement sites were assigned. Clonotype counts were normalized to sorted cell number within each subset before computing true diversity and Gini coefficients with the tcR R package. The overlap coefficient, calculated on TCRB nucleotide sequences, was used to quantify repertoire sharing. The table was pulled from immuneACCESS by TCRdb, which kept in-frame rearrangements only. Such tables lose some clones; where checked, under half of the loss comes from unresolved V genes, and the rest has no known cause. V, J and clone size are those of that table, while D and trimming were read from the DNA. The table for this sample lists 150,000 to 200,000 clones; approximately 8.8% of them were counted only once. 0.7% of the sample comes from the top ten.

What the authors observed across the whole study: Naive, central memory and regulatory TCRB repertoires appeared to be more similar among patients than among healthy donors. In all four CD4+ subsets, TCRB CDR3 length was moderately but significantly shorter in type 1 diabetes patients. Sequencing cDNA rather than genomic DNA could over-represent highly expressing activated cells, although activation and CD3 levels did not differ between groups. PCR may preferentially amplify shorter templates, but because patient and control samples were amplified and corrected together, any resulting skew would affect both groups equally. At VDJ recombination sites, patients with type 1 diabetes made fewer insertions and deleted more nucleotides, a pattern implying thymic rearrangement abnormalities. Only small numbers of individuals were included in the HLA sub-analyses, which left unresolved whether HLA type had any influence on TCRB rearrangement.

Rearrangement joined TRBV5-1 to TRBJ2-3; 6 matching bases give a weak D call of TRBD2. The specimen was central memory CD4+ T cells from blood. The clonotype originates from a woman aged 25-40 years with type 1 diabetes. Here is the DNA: TGCGCCAGCAGCTTCGGCGGGAACCGGGCAGATACGCAGTATTTT. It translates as CASSFGGNRADTQYF.